This passage covers 22 T cell receptor beta chains from one sample sequenced in a study of blood T cell repertoires in COVID-19. The protocol was immunoSEQ multiplex PCR, while the TCRdb copy is restricted to in-frame clones and leaves out a portion. The data contain 310,000 or so clones, about 88% of them seen just once; the ten biggest clones take up roughly a tenth. Sequenced input: PBMCs or T cells enriched from blood (not recorded which). Every receptor here comes from a woman aged 40 to 55 who had recovered from COVID-19.

This rearrangement joins TRBV1 to TRBJ1-1; the table's D call TRBD1 went unverified against the DNA. TRBV1 is a pseudogene segment. The CDR3 length is 13 residues. The CDR3 DNA is TGCACCAGCAGCCAAACAGGGGAGACTGAAGCTTTCTTT. Translating it yields CTSSQTGETEAFF.

This clone turned up a few times. This chain uses TRBV10-2 with TRBJ1-5, with unresolved D. Trimming cost V 0 bases and J 4 bases, with 4 bases left between them. This CDR3 comprises 13 residues. Per germline, CDR1 WSHSY and CDR2 SAAADI. The CDR3 protein is CASSESANQPQHF. The DNA of the CDR3 is TGCGCCAGCAGTGAGTCGGCAAATCAGCCCCAGCATTTT.

This chain joins TRBV2 and TRBJ2-7; 8 bases are shared with TRBD2. The CDR3 covers 15 residues. The V and J ends lost 3 bases and 0 bases, in that order; junction bases with no gene match: 4. Germline V gives CDR1 SNHLY, CDR2 FYNNEI. This chain's CDR3 is CASSEELAVSYEQYF. CDR3 sequence (DNA): TGTGCCAGCAGTGAGGAACTAGCGGTCTCCTACGAGCAGTACTTC.

This clone has a single count. A read error may produce the germline difference seen at one junction end. The rearrangement uses TRBV5-4 and TRBJ2-7; TRBD1 agrees at 10 bases. The CDR3 extends over 15 amino acids. The V gene's germline CDR1 is SGHNT and CDR2 YYREEE (reference sequence). The CDR3 DNA reads TGTGCCAGCAGCTTGGGGGACAGGGGCTCCTCCGAGCAGTACTTC. Translating it yields CASSLGDRGSSEQYF.

The CDR3 region is CASSTSSGVYYEQYF. The CDR3 DNA sequence: TGTGCCAGCAGCACATCTAGCGGAGTTTACTACGAGCAGTACTTC. The rearrangement uses TRBV7-2 and TRBJ2-7; 7 positions agree with TRBD2. CDR1 and CDR2 from the germline V gene are SGHTA and FQGNSA. J lost 3 bases, V lost 5 bases, and 10 bases had no gene match. The CDR3 is 15 amino acids.

The J gene is TRBJ2-7, the V gene TRBV13, with 10 bases lining up with TRBD2. The CDR3 contains 15 residues. Germline V gene sequence: CDR1 PRHDT, CDR2 FYEKMQ (reference sequence). J gave up 3 bases and V 2 bases, and 4 bases lay outside the gene matches. CDR3 bases: TGTGCCAGCAGCTTATCTCTAGCGGGGGTCTACGAGCAGTACTTC. Its translation: CASSLSLAGVYEQYF.

The chain combines TRBV10-2 with TRBJ1-1; D ambiguous. Germline lookup yields CDR1 WSHSY and CDR2 SAAADI. The length of the CDR3 is 13 residues. V was trimmed by 0 bases and J by 7 bases, leaving 9 bases between them. This chain's CDR3 is CASSESPEDEAFF. CDR3 nucleotides: TGCGCCAGCAGTGAGTCGCCCGAGGATGAAGCTTTCTTT.

The chain links TRBV10-3 to TRBJ2-1, with 9 bases that match TRBD1. This CDR3 spans 12 amino acids. Looked up from germline, CDR1 is ENHRY and CDR2 is SYGVKD. V lost 4 bases, J lost 8 bases, and 0 bases stayed unmatched. The CDR3 nucleotides read TGTGCCATCAGTGGGACAGGGGATGAGCAGTTCTTC. Translation gives CAISGTGDEQFF.

The chain employs TRBV27 and TRBJ2-5; possible D gene TRBD2, 6 bases. The CDR3 sequence is 16 residues long. CDR1 and CDR2 from the germline V gene are MNHEY and SMNVEV (reference sequence). V was shortened by 0 bases and J by 5 bases, with 16 bases between the two germline ends. CDR3 protein: CASSLSHGSRWETQYF. DNA of the CDR3: TGTGCCAGCAGTTTATCACACGGGAGTAGGTGGGAGACCCAGTACTTC.

The chain joins TRBV5-6 to TRBJ2-7, with TRBD2 matching 9 bases. The length of the CDR3 is 15 residues. V gave up 0 bases and J gave up 2 bases; unmatched junction bases: 3. Per germline, CDR1 SGHDT and CDR2 YYEEEE. This CDR3 reads CASSLDLAGPYEQYF. CDR3 nucleotides: TGTGCCAGCAGCTTGGATCTAGCGGGGCCCTACGAGCAGTACTTC. Based on the CDR3 plus reference TRBV5-6 and TRBJ2-7, the full variable domain is DAGVTQSPTHLIKTRGQQVTLRCSPKSGHDTVSWYQQALGQGPQFIFQYYEEEERQRGNFPDRFSGHQFPNYSSELNVNALLLGDSALYLCASSLDLAGPYEQYFGPGTRLTVT.

The chain combines TRBV18 with TRBJ1-1, with 10 bases identical to TRBD1. This CDR3 comprises 14 residues. The V segment lost 3 bases and the J segment 4 bases; nucleotides outside the gene matches: 2. Germline V gene sequence: CDR1 KGHSH, CDR2 LQKENI. The CDR3 is CASSPGQGITEAFF. CDR3 DNA: TGTGCCAGCTCACCGGGACAGGGGATCACTGAAGCTTTCTTT. The full variable domain, its missing parts supplied by reference TRBV18 and TRBJ1-1, is NAGVMQNPRHLVRRRGQEARLRCSPMKGHSHVYWYRQLPEEGLKFMVYLQKENIIDESGMPKERFSAEFPKEGPSILRIQQVVRGDSAAYFCASSPGQGITEAFFGQGTRLTVV.

This chain uses TRBV7-3 with TRBJ2-2; TRBD2 matches at 13 bases. J was trimmed by 7 bases and V by 1 base; bases with no gene match: 6. CDR1 and CDR2 (germline): SGHTA, FQGTGA. The CDR3 sequence is 17 residues long. The CDR3 DNA reads as TGTGCCAGCAGCTTAAGGTGGACTAGCGGGGGCGGCGGGGAGCTGTTTTTT. It translates to CASSLRWTSGGGGELFF.

In the case of this clone: The same CDR3 is also encoded by other DNA sequences in this sample. V and J are TRBV11-3 and TRBJ2-1; D ambiguous. The CDR3 runs to 12 residues. Deletions cut 3 bases from V and 9 bases from J, with 9 bases between. The germline V gene encodes CDR1 SGHNT and CDR2 YENEEA. The CDR3 region is CASSLLESEQFF. The CDR3 nucleotides are TGTGCCAGCAGCTTGTTGGAGAGTGAGCAGTTCTTC.

The J gene is TRBJ2-2, the V gene TRBV5-1, with 10 positions matching TRBD1. The germline V gene encodes CDR1 SGHRS and CDR2 YFSETQ. This CDR3 region has 18 residues. Trimming removed 2 bases from V and 5 bases from J; junction bases left unmatched: 12. CDR3 residues: CASSFSPRTGGGTGELFF. In DNA form, the CDR3 reads TGCGCCAGCAGCTTCTCACCCCGGACAGGGGGGGGGACCGGGGAGCTGTTTTTT. The variable domain in full, with the rest retrieved from reference TRBV5-1 and TRBJ2-2, is KAGVTQTPRYLIKTRGQQVTLSCSPISGHRSVSWYQQTPGQGLQFLFEYFSETQRNKGNFPGRFSGRQFSNSRSEMNVSTLELGDSALYLCASSFSPRTGGGTGELFFGEGSRLTVL.

The sample holds one count of this clone. The rearrangement joins TRBV9 to TRBJ2-3, with 8 bases that match TRBD2. CDR3 length: 13 amino acids. CDR1 is SGDLS, CDR2 YYNGEE, per germline. V lost 2 bases and J lost 6; bases outside the gene matches: 2. CDR3 in amino acids: CASSVGGADTQYF. The CDR3 DNA is TGTGCCAGCAGCGTCGGGGGGGCGGATACGCAGTATTTT.

The CDR3 loop reads CASGQGTDTQYF. DNA of the CDR3: TGCGCCAGCGGACAGGGGACAGATACGCAGTATTTT. This chain uses TRBV10-1 with TRBJ2-3, with 9 bases aligning to TRBD1. Germline trimming cut 8 bases from V and 3 bases from J; bases unmatched to any gene: 0. The CDR3 is made up of 12 amino acids. Per the germline V gene, CDR1 is WNHNN and CDR2 is SYGVQD (reference sequence).

V gene TRBV3-1 (or the pseudogene TRBV3-2) combines with J gene TRBJ2-3; possible D gene TRBD2, 6 bases. Trimming shortened V by 3 bases and J by 0 bases, and 10 bases separated the two germline ends. CDR3 length: 15 residues. Germline CDR1 LGHDT, CDR2 YNNKEL (reference sequence). CDR3 loop: CASSQRGRSTDTQYF. CDR3 DNA sequence: TGTGCCAGCAGCCAGCGGGGCAGAAGCACAGATACGCAGTATTTT.

J is TRBJ2-1 and V is TRBV28, with D tentatively TRBD2 (6 bases). The V gene's germline CDR1 is MDHEN and CDR2 SYDVKM. The CDR3 is made up of 14 amino acids. Trimming took 5 bases from V and 4 from J, leaving 12 bases between them. The CDR3 nucleotides read TGTGCCAGCAGTCCGGAGGGACTTTACAATGAGCAGTTCTTC. Translation: CASSPEGLYNEQFF.

The chain joins TRBV5-1 to TRBJ2-5, with 13 bases lining up with TRBD2. CDR3 size: 17 residues. V lost 2 bases to trimming and J lost 2 bases; unmatched junction nucleotides: 6. Germline V gene sequence: CDR1 SGHRS, CDR2 YFSETQ. In DNA form, the CDR3 reads TGCGCCAGCAGCTTTCAACCGGGACTAGCGGGGCAAGAGACCCAGTACTTC. Its protein is CASSFQPGLAGQETQYF.

The CDR3 reads CASSLGPGASSGNTIYF. Here the CDR3 DNA reads TGTGCCAGCAGCTTGGGTCCGGGAGCGAGCTCTGGAAACACCATATATTTT. The chain combines TRBV5-4 with TRBJ1-3; D ambiguous. Trimming removed 0 bases at V and 0 bases at J, with 13 bases between. The CDR3 sequence is 17 residues long. CDR1 and CDR2 (germline): SGHNT, YYREEE (reference sequence).

The chain has TRBV11-2 and TRBJ1-6, with 7 bases identical to TRBD1. This CDR3 contains 18 residues. Germline CDR1 SGHAT, CDR2 FQNNGV. The V and J ends lost 5 bases and 7 bases, in that order; junction bases with no gene match: 17. The CDR3 reads CASSHWVGPRDRNSPLHF. The DNA for the CDR3 is TGTGCCAGCAGCCACTGGGTGGGCCCCCGGGACAGAAATTCACCCCTCCACTTT.

This clone was observed once. The chain recombines TRBV9 with TRBJ1-3; D gene unclear. The CDR3 totals 15 residues. Germline V gene sequence: CDR1 SGDLS, CDR2 YYNGEE. Trimming pared 0 bases from V and 7 bases from J, leaving 14 bases between. The CDR3 DNA sequence: TGTGCCAGCAGCGTAGATCCGGGAAGAGTTAACACCATATATTTT. Encoded protein: CASSVDPGRVNTIYF. Variable domain in full (rest from reference TRBV9 and TRBJ1-3): DSGVTQTPKHLITATGQRVTLRCSPRSGDLSVYWYQQSLDQGLQFLIQYYNGEERAKGNILERFSAQQFPDLHSELNLSSLELGDSALYFCASSVDPGRVNTIYFGEGSWLTVV.